This T cell receptor beta chain was identified in a study of T cells after somatic rescue of genetic block. Repertoires were generated with immunoSEQ multiplex PCR, while TCRdb's copy carries only in-frame clones and drops some. The sample shows 110,000 or so clones, around 90% of them seen only once. Sample: peripheral blood mononuclear cells (PBMCs). The TCR sequence derives from a young woman.

The CDR3 DNA follows: TGTGCCAGCAATCGACTAGCGGGGGTAGATGAGCAGTTCTTC. It codes for CASNRLAGVDEQFF. V is TRBV2 and J is TRBJ2-1, with 12 positions matching TRBD2. Germline V CDR1 and CDR2: SNHLY, FYNNEI. CDR3 length: 14 residues. V lost 7 bases and J lost 8; bases outside the gene matches: 6.